This paragraph covers one T cell receptor (beta chain) sequence. This specimen belongs to a study of blood T cell repertoires in COVID-19. In the authors' workflow: Reference gene primer amplification gave estimated nucleated cell counts. Only in-frame clones appear in the TCRdb table, and some are missing; sequencing was by immunoSEQ multiplex PCR. D and trimming come from the DNA, and the V and J calls and clone size come from that table. The sample carries a few hundred thousand clones, around 92% recorded once. The germline V gene encodes CDR1 SGHTA and CDR2 FQGNSA. This CDR3 is 16 amino acids long. V trimming: 1 base; J trimming: 7 bases; junction bases outside the gene matches: 6.

V gene TRBV7-2 combines with J gene TRBJ2-1; 11 bases fit TRBD2. Sequenced material: peripheral blood. The TCR comes from a man between 18 and 35 years old who had recovered from COVID-19. CDR3 residues: CASSLVPSGGTNEQFF. The CDR3 DNA follows: TGTGCCAGCAGCTTAGTTCCTAGCGGGGGGACGAATGAGCAGTTCTTC.